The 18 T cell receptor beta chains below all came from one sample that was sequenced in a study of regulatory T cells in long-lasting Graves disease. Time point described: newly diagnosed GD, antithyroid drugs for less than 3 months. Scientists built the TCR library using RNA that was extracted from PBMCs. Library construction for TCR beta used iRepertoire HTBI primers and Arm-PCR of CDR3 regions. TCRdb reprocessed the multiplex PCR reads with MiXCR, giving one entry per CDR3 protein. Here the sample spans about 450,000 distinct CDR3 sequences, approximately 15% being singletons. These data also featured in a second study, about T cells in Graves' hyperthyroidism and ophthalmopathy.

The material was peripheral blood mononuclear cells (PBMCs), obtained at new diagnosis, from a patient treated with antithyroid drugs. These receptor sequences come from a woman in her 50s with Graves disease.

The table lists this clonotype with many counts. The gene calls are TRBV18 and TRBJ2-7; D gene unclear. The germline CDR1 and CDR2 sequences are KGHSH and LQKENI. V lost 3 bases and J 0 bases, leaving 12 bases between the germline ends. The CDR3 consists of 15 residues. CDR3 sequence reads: CASSPAGGNSYEQYF. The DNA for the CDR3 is TGTGCCAGCTCACCGGCTGGCGGAAACTCCTACGAGCAGTACTTC.

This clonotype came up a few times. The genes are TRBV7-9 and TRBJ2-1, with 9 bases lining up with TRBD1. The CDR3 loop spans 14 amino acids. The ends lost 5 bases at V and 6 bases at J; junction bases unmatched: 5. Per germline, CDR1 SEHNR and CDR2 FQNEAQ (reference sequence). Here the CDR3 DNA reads TGTGCCAGCAGCGCCCGGGACAGGGCCAATGAGCAGTTCTTC. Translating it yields CASSARDRANEQFF.

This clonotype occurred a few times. CDR3: CASSQDLAGGIYNEQFF. The CDR3, as DNA: TGTGCCAGCAGCCAAGATCTAGCGGGAGGGATCTACAATGAGCAGTTCTTC. This rearrangement joins TRBV3-1 to TRBJ2-1; 12 bases map to TRBD2. The CDR3 covers 17 residues. Germline loops: CDR1 LGHDT, CDR2 YNNKEL (reference sequence). The V gene end was trimmed by 0 bases and the J gene end by 3 bases; junction bases not matched to a gene: 3.

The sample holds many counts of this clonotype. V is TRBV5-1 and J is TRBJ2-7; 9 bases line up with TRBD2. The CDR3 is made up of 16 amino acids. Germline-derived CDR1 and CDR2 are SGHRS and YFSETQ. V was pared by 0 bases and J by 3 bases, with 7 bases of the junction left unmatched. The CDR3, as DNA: TGCGCCAGCAGCTTGGTAGTAGCGGGAGTAATCTACGAGCAGTACTTC. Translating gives CASSLVVAGVIYEQYF.

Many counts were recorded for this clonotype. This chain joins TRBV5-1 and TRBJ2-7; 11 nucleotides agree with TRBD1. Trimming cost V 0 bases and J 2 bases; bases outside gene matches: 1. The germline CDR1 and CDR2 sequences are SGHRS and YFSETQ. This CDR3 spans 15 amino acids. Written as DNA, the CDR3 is TGCGCCAGCAGCTTGGTGGGACAGGGGGCCTACGAGCAGTACTTC. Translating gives CASSLVGQGAYEQYF.

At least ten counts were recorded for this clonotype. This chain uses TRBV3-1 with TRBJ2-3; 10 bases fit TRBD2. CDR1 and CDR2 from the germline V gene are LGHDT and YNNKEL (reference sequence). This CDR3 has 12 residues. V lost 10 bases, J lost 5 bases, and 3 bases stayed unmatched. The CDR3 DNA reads TGTGCCACTAGCGGGAGTGGAGATACGCAGTATTTT. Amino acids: CATSGSGDTQYF.

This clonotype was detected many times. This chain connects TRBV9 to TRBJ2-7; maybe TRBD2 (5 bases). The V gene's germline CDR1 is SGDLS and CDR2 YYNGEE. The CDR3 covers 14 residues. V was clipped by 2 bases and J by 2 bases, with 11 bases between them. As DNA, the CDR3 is TGTGCCAGCAGCGTCCTACCGGAGGCCTACGAGCAGTACTTC. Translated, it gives CASSVLPEAYEQYF.

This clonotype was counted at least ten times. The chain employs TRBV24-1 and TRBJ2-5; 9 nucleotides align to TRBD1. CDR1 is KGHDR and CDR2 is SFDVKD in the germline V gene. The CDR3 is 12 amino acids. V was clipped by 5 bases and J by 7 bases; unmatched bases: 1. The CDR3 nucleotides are TGTGCCACCAGTGGACAGGGGGGGACCCAGTACTTC. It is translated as CATSGQGGTQYF.

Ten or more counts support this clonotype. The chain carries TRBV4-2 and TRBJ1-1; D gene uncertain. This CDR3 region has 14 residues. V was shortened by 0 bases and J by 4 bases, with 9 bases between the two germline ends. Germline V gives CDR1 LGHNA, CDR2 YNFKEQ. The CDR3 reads CASSQEPMSTEAFF. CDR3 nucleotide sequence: TGTGCCAGCAGCCAAGAACCCATGAGCACTGAAGCTTTCTTT.

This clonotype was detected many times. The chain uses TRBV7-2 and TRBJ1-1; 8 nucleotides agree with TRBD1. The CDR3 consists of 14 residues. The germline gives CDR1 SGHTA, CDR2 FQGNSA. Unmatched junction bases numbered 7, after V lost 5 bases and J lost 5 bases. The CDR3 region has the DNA TGTGCCAGCAGCCTACGGTACAGGGGGACTGAAGCTTTCTTT. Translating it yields CASSLRYRGTEAFF. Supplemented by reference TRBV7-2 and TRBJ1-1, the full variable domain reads GAGVSQSPSNKVTEKGKDVELRCDPISGHTALYWYRQSLGQGLEFLIYFQGNSAPDKSGLPSDRFSAERTGGSVSTLTIQRTQQEDSAVYLCASSLRYRGTEAFFGQGTRLTVV.

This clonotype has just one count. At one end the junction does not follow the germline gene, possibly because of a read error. The CDR3 coding sequence is TGTGTCAGCAGCCAAGCTCCGGGACAGGATAACACCGGGGAGCTGTTTTTT. This sequence encodes CVSSQAPGQDNTGELFF. The V and J genes are TRBV3-1 and TRBJ2-2; 8 positions match TRBD1. Germline V gene data show CDR1 as LGHDT and CDR2 as YNNKEL (reference sequence). The CDR3 is 17 amino acids.

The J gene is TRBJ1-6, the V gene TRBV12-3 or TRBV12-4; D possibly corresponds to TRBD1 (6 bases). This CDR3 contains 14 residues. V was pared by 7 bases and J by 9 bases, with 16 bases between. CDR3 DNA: TGTGCCAGCAACCGGGGGCAGGGGCGTTCACCCCTCCACTTT. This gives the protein CASNRGQGRSPLHF.

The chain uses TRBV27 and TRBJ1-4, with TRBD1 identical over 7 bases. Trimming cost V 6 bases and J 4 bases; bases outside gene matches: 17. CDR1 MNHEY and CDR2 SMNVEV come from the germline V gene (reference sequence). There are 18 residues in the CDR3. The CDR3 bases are TGTGCCAGCAGCTCGGGGCGATACAGGGGATGGGATAATGAAAAACTGTTTTTT. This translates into CASSSGRYRGWDNEKLFF.

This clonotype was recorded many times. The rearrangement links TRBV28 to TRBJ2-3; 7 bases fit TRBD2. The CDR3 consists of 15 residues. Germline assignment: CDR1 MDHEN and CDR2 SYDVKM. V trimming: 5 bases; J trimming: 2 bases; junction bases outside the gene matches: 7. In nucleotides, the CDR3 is TGTGCCAGCAGTGGGGACGGGAGGCTCACAGATACGCAGTATTTT. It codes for CASSGDGRLTDTQYF.

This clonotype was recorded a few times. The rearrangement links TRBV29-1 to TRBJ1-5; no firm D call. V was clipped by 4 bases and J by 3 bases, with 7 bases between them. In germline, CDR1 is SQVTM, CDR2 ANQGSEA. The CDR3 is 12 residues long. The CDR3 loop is CSVGGFNQPQHF. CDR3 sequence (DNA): TGCAGCGTTGGGGGTTTCAATCAGCCCCAGCATTTT. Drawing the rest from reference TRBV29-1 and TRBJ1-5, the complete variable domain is SAVISQKPSRDICQRGTSLTIQCQVDSQVTMMFWYRQQPGQSLTLIATANQGSEATYESGFVIDKFPISRPNLTFSTLTVSNMSPEDSSIYLCSVGGFNQPQHFGDGTRLSIL.

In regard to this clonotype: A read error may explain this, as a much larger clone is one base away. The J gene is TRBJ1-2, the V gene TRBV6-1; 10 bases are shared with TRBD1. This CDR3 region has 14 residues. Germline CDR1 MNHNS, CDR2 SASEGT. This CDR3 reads CARSEVGTGVGYTF. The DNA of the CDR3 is TGTGCCCGCAGTGAAGTCGGGACAGGGGTCGGCTACACCTTC.

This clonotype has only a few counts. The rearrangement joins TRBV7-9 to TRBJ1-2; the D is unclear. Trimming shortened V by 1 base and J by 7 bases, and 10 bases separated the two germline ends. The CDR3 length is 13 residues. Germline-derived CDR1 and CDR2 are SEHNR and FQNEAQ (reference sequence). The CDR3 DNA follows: TGTGCCAGCAGCTTAGAAGAGGGTGGTGGCTACACCTTC. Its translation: CASSLEEGGGYTF.

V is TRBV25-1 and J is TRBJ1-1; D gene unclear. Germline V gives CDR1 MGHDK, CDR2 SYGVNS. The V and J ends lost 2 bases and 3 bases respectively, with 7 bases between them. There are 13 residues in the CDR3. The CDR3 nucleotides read TGTGCCAGCAGTGAAACCGCCTACACTGAAGCTTTCTTT. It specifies CASSETAYTEAFF.